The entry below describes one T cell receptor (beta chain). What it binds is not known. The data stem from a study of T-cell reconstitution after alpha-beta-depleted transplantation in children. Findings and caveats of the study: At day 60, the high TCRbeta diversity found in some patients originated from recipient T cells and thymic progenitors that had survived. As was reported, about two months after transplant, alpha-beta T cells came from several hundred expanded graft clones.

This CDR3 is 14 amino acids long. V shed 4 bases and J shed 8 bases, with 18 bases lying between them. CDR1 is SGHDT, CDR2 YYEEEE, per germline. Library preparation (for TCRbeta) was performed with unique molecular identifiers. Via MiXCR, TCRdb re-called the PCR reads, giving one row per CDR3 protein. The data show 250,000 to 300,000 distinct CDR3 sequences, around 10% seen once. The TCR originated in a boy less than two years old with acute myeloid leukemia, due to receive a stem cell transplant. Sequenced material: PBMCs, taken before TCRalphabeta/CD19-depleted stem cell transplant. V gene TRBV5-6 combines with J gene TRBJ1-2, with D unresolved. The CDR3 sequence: CASSPGPLYSGYTF. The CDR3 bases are TGTGCCAGCAGCCCCGGGCCCCTATACTCGGGCTACACCTTC.